These T cell receptor beta chains were read from a single sample in a study of shared clonotypes between healthy human individuals. Some clones are missing from TCRdb's copy, which holds only in-frame ones; the method was immunoSEQ multiplex PCR. This table holds fewer than 1.4 million clones, about 84% found once. Sequencing was done on a sample of memory CD4+ T cells from PBMCs. The origin of the receptors is a young man in good health. Some clones in this sample may be carry-over from other donors' samples. The CDR3 runs from the conserved cysteine through the conserved F or W. The D gene is left open where the match is weak. Rows may omit the clone size; those that give it use once, few, many or a size class.

J gene	D gene	clone size	V gene	CDR3 DNA	CDR3 protein
TRBJ2-2	-	-	TRBV28	TGTGCCAGCAGTTTATCAGTGGGGGAGCTGTTTTTT	CASSLSVGELFF
TRBJ1-1	-	-	TRBV6-5	TGTGCCATTCGACAGCCCCAGAACACTGAAGCTTTCTTT	CAIRQPQNTEAFF
TRBJ1-4	-	-	TRBV19	TGTGCCAGTAGCACCGGGGGTTCTACTGAAAAACTGTTTTTT	CASSTGGSTEKLFF
TRBJ2-7	TRBD1	-	TRBV27	TGTGCCAGCAGTTGGACAGGGGCCTACGAGCAGTACTTC	CASSWTGAYEQYF
TRBJ1-4	TRBD1	-	TRBV7-3	TGTGCCAGCAGCTTACAGGGGGGTCTTGGTGAAAAACTGTTTTTT	CASSLQGGLGEKLFF
TRBJ1-2	-	-	TRBV5-8	TGTGCCAGCAGCTTGACCGGTAGTGCTGGGAGTGGTCATGGCTACACCTTC	CASSLTGSAGSGHGYTF
TRBJ1-5	-	few	TRBV5-4	TGTGCCAGCAGCTTAGATCGCGAACCATATGGGACATGGAGCAATCAGCCCCAGCATTTT	CASSLDREPYGTWSNQPQHF
TRBJ1-5	TRBD1	-	TRBV28	TGTGCCAGCAGCTACAGGGGTTATCAGCCCCAGCATTTT	CASSYRGYQPQHF
TRBJ2-2	TRBD2	-	TRBV29-1	TGCAGCGTTGGCGGGAGGGCCGAGACGAACACCGGGGAGCTGTTTTTT	CSVGGRAETNTGELFF
TRBJ2-7	TRBD2	-	TRBV14	TGTGCCAGCAGCCATAACTGGGGGGGGCAGTACTTC	CASSHNWGGQYF
TRBJ2-3	TRBD2	-	TRBV18	TGTGCCAGCTCACCAAGACTAGCGGGACTAGGGGGGGGCACAGATACGCAGTATTTT	CASSPRLAGLGGGTDTQYF
TRBJ1-2	-	-	TRBV28	TGTGCCAGCAGTTCCCCCGATCCGGGGTTGAAGTACACCTTC	CASSSPDPGLKYTF
TRBJ2-5	TRBD2	-	TRBV7-8	TGTGCCAGCAGCTTAGATGGAACTGGGGACTACTTTGTCTACCAAGAGACCCAGTACTTC	CASSLDGTGDYFVYQETQYF
TRBJ2-7	TRBD2	once	TRBV4-2	TGTGCCAGCAGCCAGGAACTGGACCCCGGGACTAGCGCCTACGAGCAGTACTTC	CASSQELDPGTSAYEQYF
TRBJ1-3	-	few	TRBV4-1	TGCGCCAGCAGCCAAGATTCGCCCCACTCTGGAAACACCATATATTTT	CASSQDSPHSGNTIYF
TRBJ1-1	TRBD1	-	TRBV30	TGTGCCTGGGACAGGGGGCTGATTGAAGCTTTCTTT	CAWDRGLIEAFF
TRBJ2-1	-	once	TRBV27	TGTGCCAGCAGTTCCTTCACTCCCGCATTCTACAATGAGCAGTTCTTC	CASSSFTPAFYNEQFF
TRBJ2-7	-	-	TRBV9	TGTGCCAGCAGCCCGGGAGTAGGAGGCTACGAGCAGTACTTC	CASSPGVGGYEQYF
TRBJ2-5	TRBD1	-	TRBV7-2	TGTGCCAGCAGCGAATCGACAGGGGGCTGGGAGACCCAGTACTTC	CASSESTGGWETQYF
TRBJ2-1	-	-	TRBV7-2	TGTGCCAGCAGCTTAGCGCGGGATCTCTCCTACAATGAGCAGTTCTTC	CASSLARDLSYNEQFF
TRBJ1-3	-	many	TRBV27	TGTGCCAGCACCCGGACACCGAGCTCTGGAAACACCATATATTTT	CASTRTPSSGNTIYF
TRBJ1-2	-	-	TRBV10-3	TGTGCCATCAGTGAGTCGGAGGGGTGGGTTAATGGCTACACCTTC	CAISESEGWVNGYTF
TRBJ1-1	-	-	TRBV5-1	TGCGCCAGCAGCCTTCGACCAGTTGGGGGGCGCACGTTCGCTGAAGCTTTCTTT	CASSLRPVGGRTFAEAFF
TRBJ1-1	-	-	TRBV7-2	TGTGCCAGCAGCTTAGACCGGGCCCTGAACACTGAAGCTTTCTTT	CASSLDRALNTEAFF
TRBJ1-1	-	-	TRBV29-1	TGCAGCGTTGATTGGGGGCTGAACACTGAAGCTTTCTTT	CSVDWGLNTEAFF
TRBJ1-2	-	many	TRBV7-9	TGTGCCTACACCCCGGGACTCGTGGGGAGCTACACCTTC	CAYTPGLVGSYTF
TRBJ1-2	TRBD1	-	TRBV5-4	TGTGCCAGCAGCTTGTTGCGGGACAGGGTTTCCTGGAGTTACAATGGCTACACCTTC	CASSLLRDRVSWSYNGYTF
TRBJ2-3	-	-	TRBV5-6	TGTGCCAGCAGCTTGGATGGCCCACGCACAGATACGCAGTATTTT	CASSLDGPRTDTQYF
TRBJ2-7	TRBD1	-	TRBV9	TGTGCCAGCAGCGTATCCCCTTTGGGGACAGGGGAGGGCGAGCAGTACTTC	CASSVSPLGTGEGEQYF
TRBJ2-5	TRBD1	-	TRBV5-1	TGCGCCAGCAGCTTGGGGGACAGGGACCAAGAGACCCAGTACTTC	CASSLGDRDQETQYF
TRBJ2-2	-	-	TRBV5-4	TGTGCCAGCAGCTTACGGTCCGAGGGGCTAATCGGGCTGTTTTTT	CASSLRSEGLIGLFF
TRBJ1-2	-	few	TRBV7-9	TGTGCCAGCACCTCCGGGGGGGAAACCTACACCTTC	CASTSGGETYTF
TRBJ2-7	-	few	TRBV19	TGTGCCAGTAGTGTCCTCGGGACCCTCACCTACGAGCAGTACTTC	CASSVLGTLTYEQYF
TRBJ2-7	TRBD1	-	TRBV7-9	TGTGCCAGCAGCCCGGGACAGGCCAGCTCCTACGAGCAGTACTTC	CASSPGQASSYEQYF
TRBJ1-2	TRBD1	-	TRBV7-2	TGTGCCAGCAGCTTAGTGGGACAGGGGGCTGGTGGCTACACCTTC	CASSLVGQGAGGYTF
TRBJ1-4	-	-	TRBV2	TGTGCCAGCCTCGGTTTCGGGCAGGGGAATGAAAAACTGTTTTTT	CASLGFGQGNEKLFF
TRBJ2-7	-	once	TRBV7-2	TGTGCCAGCAGCCCTCCCCCAGGGGTGTACGAGCAGTACTTC	CASSPPPGVYEQYF
TRBJ2-5	TRBD2	few	TRBV28	TGTGCCAGCAGTCCTGGACTAGCGGGAGGGCGGGAGACCCAGTACTTC	CASSPGLAGGRETQYF
TRBJ2-5	-	-	TRBV2	TGTGCCAGCAGTATGTACCAAGAGACCCAGTACTTC	CASSMYQETQYF
TRBJ1-5	TRBD1	-	TRBV7-2	TGTGCCAGCAGCTTGGGCAGGGGGGGACAGCCCCAGCATTTT	CASSLGRGGQPQHF
TRBJ1-3	-	-	TRBV11-2	TGTGCCAGCAGCTTAGGGAACAGGAGCCCTGGAAACACCATATATTTT	CASSLGNRSPGNTIYF
TRBJ2-1	-	-	TRBV6-1	TGTGCCAGCAGTGAAAGGGGCCCAGGGTCATCCTACAATGAGCAGTTCTTC	CASSERGPGSSYNEQFF
TRBJ2-7	TRBD2	-	TRBV30	TGTGCCTGGAGGGGACTACGCCCCCTCAATGAGCAGTACTTC	CAWRGLRPLNEQYF
TRBJ1-3	-	-	TRBV9	TGTGCCAGCCCCCGTCGAGCCAGAAACACCATATATTTT	CASPRRARNTIYF
TRBJ2-1	-	-	TRBV9	TGTGCCAGCAGTGCCTCCCACGGGAACTCCTACAATGAGCAGTTCTTC	CASSASHGNSYNEQFF
TRBJ1-1	-	few	TRBV28	TGTGCCAGCAGTTCCTATGAAGCTTTCTTT	CASSSYEAFF
TRBJ2-7	TRBD2	few	TRBV2	TGTGCCAGCGGTGATAGCGGGACGGTCGAGCAGTACTTC	CASGDSGTVEQYF
TRBJ2-2	-	-	TRBV14	TGTGCCAGCAGCCTCAGGGAGTACACCGGGGAGCTGTTTTTT	CASSLREYTGELFF
TRBJ2-1	-	once	TRBV28	TGTGCCAGCAGTTTATCGGATCCCGGGTGGGATGAGCAGTTCTTC	CASSLSDPGWDEQFF
TRBJ2-1	TRBD1	few	TRBV6-1	TGTGCCAGCAGTGTGAGCAGGGGGCGAATTGGTGAGCAGTTCTTC	CASSVSRGRIGEQFF